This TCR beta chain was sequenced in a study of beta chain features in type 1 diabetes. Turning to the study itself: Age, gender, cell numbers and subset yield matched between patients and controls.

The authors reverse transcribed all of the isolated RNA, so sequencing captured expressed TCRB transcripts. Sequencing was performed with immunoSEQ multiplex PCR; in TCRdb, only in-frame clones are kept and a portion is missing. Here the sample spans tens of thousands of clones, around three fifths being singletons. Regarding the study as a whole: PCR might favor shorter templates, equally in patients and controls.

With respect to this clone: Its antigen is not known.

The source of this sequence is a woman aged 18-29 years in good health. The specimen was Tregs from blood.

CDR3 residues: CASRPGLAGAGELFF. The CDR3 coding sequence is TGTGCCAGTAGGCCGGGACTAGCGGGAGCCGGGGAGCTGTTTTTT. The chain carries TRBV19 and TRBJ2-2, with TRBD2 matching 14 bases. Germline trimming cut 6 bases from V and 6 bases from J; bases unmatched to any gene: 3. This CDR3 is 15 amino acids long. From germline, CDR1 is LNHDA and CDR2 SQIVND (reference sequence).